This T cell receptor (beta chain) comes out of a study of patients and donors after allogeneic stem cell transplantation. As for this clonotype: One junction end disagrees with the germline gene, perhaps due to a read error.

Using its own MiXCR run on the RT-PCR reads, TCRdb lists one record per CDR3 protein. The repertoire holds more than 850,000 distinct CDR3 sequences, with about a sixth as singletons. Germline values: CDR1 DFQATT, CDR2 SNEGSKA (reference sequence). The CDR3 length is 16 residues. This receptor was taken from a human donor who was either an allogeneic HSCT recipient or a stem cell or donor lymphocyte infusion donor (not recorded which). It is not recorded whose cells these are; they may come from a transplant donor. Sequencing was carried out using blood, either unsorted or a sorted T cell fraction (not recorded which). The chain has TRBV20-1 and TRBJ1-4; a weak D match, TRBD1 (6 bases). CDR3 sequence reads: CSARDTSGTTNEKLFF. Here the CDR3 DNA reads TGCAGTGCTAGAGACACGAGCGGGACAACGAATGAAAAACTGTTTTTT.